The 16 T cell receptor beta chains presented below share a single source sample, sequenced in a study of T cells after yellow fever vaccination. TCRdb reprocessed the 5' RACE reads with MiXCR, giving one entry per CDR3 protein. Of hundreds of thousands of distinct CDR3 sequences listed, around 12% are singletons. This specimen was PBMCs, taken on the day of the yellow fever booster vaccination. The source is a man younger than 45 who received the YFV17D yellow fever vaccine.

CDR3 amino acids: CASSRQRTNTGELFF. The CDR3, as DNA: TGTGCCAGCAGTCGACAGAGAACGAACACCGGGGAGCTGTTTTTT. This rearrangement joins TRBV28 to TRBJ2-2; D perhaps matches TRBD1 (5 bases). Germline assignment: CDR1 MDHEN and CDR2 SYDVKM. The CDR3 extends over 15 amino acids. The germline V and J ends were trimmed by 5 bases and 0 bases, with 10 bases remaining between them.

This clonotype was counted a few times. The rearrangement links TRBV28 to TRBJ2-7; 8 bases match TRBD2. V shed 3 bases and J 3 bases; nucleotides not matched to a gene: 10. Germline V CDR1 and CDR2: MDHEN, SYDVKM. This CDR3 has 16 residues. The CDR3 spells CASSFRGGIEDYEQYF. The CDR3 DNA reads TGTGCCAGCAGTTTTCGGGGGGGGATCGAGGACTACGAGCAGTACTTC.

The chain combines TRBV7-9 with TRBJ2-3; D perhaps matches TRBD2 (5 bases). CDR3 length: 15 residues. V was cut by 0 bases and J by 0 bases, with 7 bases left in between. The germline V gene encodes CDR1 SEHNR and CDR2 FQNEAQ (reference sequence). In DNA, the CDR3 is TGTGCCAGCAGCTTAGCCCAGCGGAGCACAGATACGCAGTATTTT. Translated, it gives CASSLAQRSTDTQYF.

This clonotype showed up many times. The chain recombines TRBV5-5 with TRBJ2-2; D uncertain. V was trimmed by 2 bases and J by 5 bases, leaving 10 bases between them. The CDR3 length is 14 residues. CDR1 and CDR2 (germline): SGHKS, YYEKEE (reference sequence). Here the CDR3 reads CASSFSGETGELFF. The CDR3 coding sequence is TGTGCCAGCAGCTTCTCGGGCGAGACCGGGGAGCTGTTTTTT.

This clonotype was recorded a few times. This sequence joins TRBV11-2 and TRBJ2-2, with 7 bases identical to TRBD2. The CDR3 is 16 residues long. Germline V gene sequence: CDR1 SGHAT, CDR2 FQNNGV. J was trimmed by 1 base and V by 6 bases; bases with no gene match: 8. CDR3 DNA: TGTGCCAGCAGTACCGCTCTAGCGGTGAACACCGGGGAGCTGTTTTTT. It specifies CASSTALAVNTGELFF.

Written as DNA, the CDR3 is TGCAGCGCGTCGGGCCCCTACCAAGAGACCCAGTACTTC. The encoded protein is CSASGPYQETQYF. The gene calls are TRBV29-1 and TRBJ2-5; D not certain. Deletions cut 7 bases from V and 0 bases from J, with 12 bases between. This CDR3 has 13 amino acids. Germline CDR1 SQVTM, CDR2 ANQGSEA. Using reference TRBV29-1 and TRBJ2-5 for the parts outside the CDR3, the full variable domain is SAVISQKPSRDICQRGTSLTIQCQVDSQVTMMFWYRQQPGQSLTLIATANQGSEATYESGFVIDKFPISRPNLTFSTLTVSNMSPEDSSIYLCSASGPYQETQYFGPGTRLLVL.

This clonotype was detected only a few times. The chain has TRBV7-2 and TRBJ2-7; 10 bases agree with TRBD1. V was clipped by 2 bases and J by 3 bases; unmatched bases: 4. Germline-derived CDR1 and CDR2 are SGHTA and FQGNSA. CDR3 length: 15 residues. CDR3 nucleotides: TGTGCCAGCAGCTTATCCGGACAGGGGGGCTACGAGCAGTACTTC. Protein: CASSLSGQGGYEQYF. Combining the CDR3 with reference TRBV7-2 and TRBJ2-7 gives the whole variable domain GAGVSQSPSNKVTEKGKDVELRCDPISGHTALYWYRQSLGQGLEFLIYFQGNSAPDKSGLPSDRFSAERTGGSVSTLTIQRTQQEDSAVYLCASSLSGQGGYEQYFGPGTRLTVT.

This chain links TRBV7-2 with TRBJ2-7; TRBD1 agrees at 8 bases. The J segment lost 6 bases and the V segment lost 5 bases, leaving 9 bases of the junction unmatched. This CDR3 is 14 amino acids long. Germline CDR1 reads SGHTA; CDR2 reads FQGNSA. The CDR3 DNA follows: TGTGCCAGCAGCGGGGGACAGGTCGGACGCGAGCAGTACTTC. Amino acids: CASSGGQVGREQYF.

The chain is built from TRBV6-1 and TRBJ2-5; D is unclear. In germline, CDR1 is MNHNS, CDR2 SASEGT. The CDR3 is made up of 14 amino acids. Trimming took off 5 bases at V and 4 bases at J, with 14 bases between the two ends. The CDR3: CASSTVPTGETQYF. For the CDR3, the DNA is TGTGCCAGCAGTACAGTGCCCACGGGAGAGACCCAGTACTTC.

This sequence joins TRBV7-2 and TRBJ1-6; maybe TRBD1 (5 bases). Trimming stripped 1 base from V and 9 bases from J, with 7 bases between. Per germline, CDR1 SGHTA and CDR2 FQGNSA. This CDR3 spans 13 amino acids. CDR3 nucleotides: TGTGCCAGCAGCTTAGGGGGCTTTTCACCCCTCCACTTT. Protein sequence: CASSLGGFSPLHF.

There are many counts of this clonotype. The V gene is TRBV6-5, the J gene TRBJ2-5; D is unclear. Per the germline V gene, CDR1 is MNHEY and CDR2 is SVGAGI. The V and J ends lost 6 bases and 1 base respectively, with 12 bases between them. The CDR3 runs 14 residues. The CDR3 protein is CASSYGPGQETQYF. The CDR3 DNA reads as TGTGCCAGCAGCTACGGCCCAGGCCAAGAGACCCAGTACTTC.

This clonotype was found a few times. The chain is built from TRBV6-1 and TRBJ2-3; D uncertain. CDR3 length equals 12 residues. V lost 0 bases and J 7 bases, leaving 5 bases between the germline ends. Germline V lookup: CDR1 MNHNS, CDR2 SASEGT. CDR3 in amino acids: CASSEARNTQYF. CDR3 DNA sequence: TGTGCCAGCAGTGAAGCCAGAAATACGCAGTATTTT.

This clonotype was found many times. The rearrangement joins TRBV2 to TRBJ2-1, with TRBD2 matching over 12 bases. In germline, CDR1 is SNHLY, CDR2 FYNNEI. The ends lost 4 bases at V and 6 bases at J; junction bases unmatched: 16. This CDR3 contains 19 residues. The CDR3 region is CASSVGLAGNHPTPNEQFF. Written as DNA, the CDR3 is TGTGCCAGCAGTGTTGGACTAGCGGGAAATCATCCCACCCCCAATGAGCAGTTCTTC.

The rearrangement uses TRBV6-1 and TRBJ2-5; 9 bases are a match to TRBD2. The CDR3 has 14 residues. Germline loops: CDR1 MNHNS, CDR2 SASEGT. V lost 8 bases, J lost 5 bases, and 9 bases stayed unmatched. The chain's CDR3 is CASGGGRAFETQYF. DNA for the CDR3: TGTGCCAGCGGTGGCGGGAGGGCCTTTGAGACCCAGTACTTC.

V is TRBV7-2 and J is TRBJ2-5, with TRBD2 matching 7 bases. After removal of 5 bases from V and 2 bases from J, the junction contained 11 bases not matched to a gene. Germline CDR1 reads SGHTA; CDR2 reads FQGNSA. The CDR3 loop spans 16 amino acids. For the CDR3, the DNA is TGTGCCAGCAGCCCGTGGACTAGTCTGGGTCAAGAGACCCAGTACTTC. This gives the protein CASSPWTSLGQETQYF.

The CDR3 coding sequence is TGTGCCAGCAGTCACTTCAGGCCCTCTGGAAACACCATATATTTT. Translating it yields CASSHFRPSGNTIYF. This chain connects TRBV7-9 to TRBJ1-3; no clear D. CDR1 and CDR2 from the germline V gene are SEHNR and FQNEAQ (reference sequence). Trimming removed 6 bases from V and 0 bases from J, with 12 bases in between. The CDR3 spans 15 residues.